Presented here are 15 T cell receptor beta chains from one specimen sequenced in a study of PD-1 blockade in classical Hodgkin lymphoma. Brentuximab vedotin exposure varied, and every patient relapsed after autologous stem cell transplantation. Here immunoSEQ multiplex PCR was the method, and the copy in TCRdb shows in-frame clones only, minus some. The sample has about 20,000 clones; around 80% are singletons. The sample consisted of peripheral blood mononuclear cells (PBMCs), taken before the second cycle of nivolumab. The source of these receptors is a human donor with classical Hodgkin lymphoma.

The chain has TRBV9 and TRBJ2-2; D not resolved. This CDR3 spans 13 amino acids. Germline CDR1 and CDR2: SGDLS and YYNGEE. V was pared by 3 bases and J by 7 bases, with 10 bases between. CDR3 in DNA: TGTGCCAGCAGCGCCAACGAGTACGGGGAGCTGTTTTTT. It translates to CASSANEYGELFF. Using reference TRBV9 and TRBJ2-2 for the parts outside the CDR3, the full variable domain is DSGVTQTPKHLITATGQRVTLRCSPRSGDLSVYWYQQSLDQGLQFLIQYYNGEERAKGNILERFSAQQFPDLHSELNLSSLELGDSALYFCASSANEYGELFFGEGSRLTVL.

This clone has just one count. The rearrangement uses TRBV27 and TRBJ2-3; maybe TRBD2 (7 bases). The CDR3 length is 15 residues. Trimming took off 5 bases at V and 8 bases at J, with 20 bases between the two ends. CDR1 and CDR2 from the germline V gene are MNHEY and SMNVEV (reference sequence). CDR3 bases: TGTGCCAGCAGTCACAGGGAGGGGGGGGGTGGTACGCAGTATTTT. This codes for CASSHREGGGGTQYF.

This CDR3 reads CASGLANTGELFF. The CDR3 bases are TGTGCCAGCGGACTAGCGAACACCGGGGAGCTGTTTTTT. This chain links TRBV9 with TRBJ2-2; TRBD2 matches at 7 bases. Germline V gene sequence: CDR1 SGDLS, CDR2 YYNGEE. The J segment lost 0 bases and the V segment lost 7 bases, leaving 0 bases of the junction unmatched. The CDR3 runs 13 residues.

The chain couples TRBV29-1 to TRBJ1-2; the D gene is possibly TRBD1 (5 bases). V was shortened by 0 bases and J by 4 bases, with 12 bases between the two germline ends. The CDR3 is 14 amino acids. Per the germline V gene, CDR1 is SQVTM and CDR2 is ANQGSEA. The chain's CDR3 is CSVEDRRGFYGYTF. In nucleotides, the CDR3 is TGCAGCGTTGAAGATAGGCGGGGGTTCTATGGCTACACCTTC. Based on the CDR3 plus reference TRBV29-1 and TRBJ1-2, the full variable domain is SAVISQKPSRDICQRGTSLTIQCQVDSQVTMMFWYRQQPGQSLTLIATANQGSEATYESGFVIDKFPISRPNLTFSTLTVSNMSPEDSSIYLCSVEDRRGFYGYTFGSGTRLTVV.

CDR3: CASSGHYSTGELFF. In DNA, the CDR3 is TGTGCCAGCAGTGGACACTATTCGACCGGGGAGCTGTTTTTT. This chain connects TRBV6-1 to TRBJ2-2; D call uncertain. Looked up from germline, CDR1 is MNHNS and CDR2 is SASEGT. CDR3 length equals 14 residues. V was shortened by 4 bases and J by 5 bases, with 11 bases between the two germline ends.

In its sample, this clone was seen a few times. V usage is TRBV6-5 and J usage is TRBJ1-6; D remains unclear. The CDR3 covers 15 residues. CDR1 is MNHEY, CDR2 SVGAGI, per germline. Trimming took 0 bases from V and 8 from J, leaving 11 bases between them. DNA of the CDR3: TGTGCCAGCAGTTACTCGTTCGGGCAAGATTCACCCCTCCACTTT. Protein product: CASSYSFGQDSPLHF.

V usage is TRBV4-2 and J usage is TRBJ2-2; 7 bases match TRBD2. J gave up 0 bases and V 2 bases, and 3 bases lay outside the gene matches. This CDR3 contains 16 residues. CDR1 is LGHNA and CDR2 is YNFKEQ in the germline V gene. The CDR3 spells CASSQYSGANTGELFF. The CDR3 bases are TGTGCCAGCAGCCAATACAGCGGGGCGAACACCGGGGAGCTGTTTTTT.

The V gene is TRBV19, the J gene TRBJ1-2; D call uncertain. Germline lookup yields CDR1 LNHDA and CDR2 SQIVND (reference sequence). The CDR3 extends over 12 amino acids. Between the trimmed V and J ends, which lost 3 bases and 8 bases, there was a span of 10 bases. As DNA, the CDR3 is TGTGCCAGTAGTATCTCCACCAGGGGCTACACCTTC. It encodes CASSISTRGYTF.

The rearrangement joins TRBV28 to TRBJ1-2; no reliable D call. The ends were cut back, 3 bases at V and 6 bases at J, with 11 bases in the middle. In germline, CDR1 is MDHEN, CDR2 SYDVKM. This CDR3 spans 13 amino acids. CDR3 coding DNA: TGTGCCAGCAGTTTGCATCTCCGCGATGGCTACACCTTC. It translates to CASSLHLRDGYTF.

The J gene is TRBJ1-2, the V gene TRBV4-3; possibly TRBD1 for D (5 bases). V lost 2 bases, J lost 0 bases, and 10 bases lay in between. The CDR3 spans 15 residues. The germline CDR1 and CDR2 sequences are LGHNA and YSLEER. The CDR3 DNA is TGCGCCAGCAGCCAAAGGGGTTTCGCTAACTATGGCTACACCTTC. It encodes CASSQRGFANYGYTF.

This chain connects TRBV7-7 to TRBJ2-1, with no clear D. The CDR3 spans 14 residues. Trimming removed 2 bases from V and 7 bases from J, with 12 bases in between. Germline V lookup: CDR1 SSHAT, CDR2 FNYEAQ (reference sequence). In DNA form, the CDR3 reads TGTGCCAGCAGCTTAACTGCCGGTGGGAATGAGCAGTTCTTC. Amino acid sequence: CASSLTAGGNEQFF.

The genes are TRBV25-1 and TRBJ1-3, with a tentative D call TRBD1 (5 bases). The CDR3 totals 15 residues. The germline V gene has CDR1 MGHDK and CDR2 SYGVNS. V lost 3 bases and J 5 bases, leaving 14 bases between the germline ends. The CDR3 spells CASSDGDGRRNTIYF. Written as DNA, the CDR3 is TGTGCCAGCAGTGACGGGGACGGGAGGAGAAACACCATATATTTT.

The chain joins TRBV19 to TRBJ1-1, with a possible D match to TRBD1 (6 bases). V was shortened by 9 bases and J by 5 bases, with 19 bases between the two germline ends. Germline V lookup: CDR1 LNHDA, CDR2 SQIVND (reference sequence). The CDR3 consists of 14 residues. The CDR3 here is CASEFRGGGTEAFF. In DNA form, the CDR3 reads TGTGCCAGCGAGTTCAGGGGAGGTGGGACTGAAGCTTTCTTT. Full variable domain (remainder filled in from reference TRBV19 and TRBJ1-1): DGGITQSPKYLFRKEGQNVTLSCEQNLNHDAMYWYRQDPGQGLRLIYYSQIVNDFQKGDIAEGYSVSREKKESFPLTVTSAQKNPTAFYLCASEFRGGGTEAFFGQGTRLTVV.

CDR3: CASSESRKGDGYTF. CDR3 nucleotide sequence: TGCGCCAGCAGTGAGTCGAGAAAGGGGGATGGCTACACCTTC. The rearrangement uses TRBV10-2 and TRBJ1-2, with D perhaps TRBD1 (6 bases). CDR1 is WSHSY, CDR2 SAAADI, per germline. The CDR3 is made up of 14 amino acids. Trimming left V 0 bases short and J 6 bases short, with 11 bases between.

CDR3 sequence (DNA): TGTGCCAGCAGGACGGACGGCTACGAGCAGTACTTC. This codes for CASRTDGYEQYF. The chain has TRBV6-5 and TRBJ2-7, with D unclear. Germline CDR1 and CDR2: MNHEY and SVGAGI. This CDR3 region has 12 residues. Trimming shortened V by 6 bases and J by 3 bases, and 9 bases separated the two germline ends.